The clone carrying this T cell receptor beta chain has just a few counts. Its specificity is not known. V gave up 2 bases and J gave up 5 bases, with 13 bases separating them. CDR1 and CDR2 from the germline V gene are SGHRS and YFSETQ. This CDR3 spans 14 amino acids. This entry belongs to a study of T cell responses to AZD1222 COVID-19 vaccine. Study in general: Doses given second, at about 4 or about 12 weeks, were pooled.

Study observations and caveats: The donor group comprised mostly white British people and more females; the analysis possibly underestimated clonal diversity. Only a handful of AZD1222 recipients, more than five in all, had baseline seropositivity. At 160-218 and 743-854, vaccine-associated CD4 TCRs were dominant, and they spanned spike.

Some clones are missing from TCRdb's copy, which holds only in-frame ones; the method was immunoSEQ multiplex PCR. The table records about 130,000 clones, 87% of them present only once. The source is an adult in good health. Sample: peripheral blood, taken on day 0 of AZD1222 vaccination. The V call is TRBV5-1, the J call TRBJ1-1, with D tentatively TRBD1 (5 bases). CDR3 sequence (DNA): TGCGCCAGCAGCTTAAGGGGTGGGAGGACTGAAGCTTTCTTT. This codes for CASSLRGGRTEAFF.